This T cell receptor beta chain was obtained from a study of T cell repertoires in cytomegalovirus infection. Whole-study context: A matching HLA type, together with CMV infection, was signaled by public TCR beta signatures.

TCRdb fed the reads into MiXCR, producing one record per CDR3 protein. The sample consists of approximately 700,000 distinct CDR3 sequences, under 40% of them appearing once. Study outcomes and limitations: Dominating the ex vivo response were TCR beta clonotypes that were CMV-specific and HLA-C-restricted. The study identified carriers of CMV plus the relevant HLA from cumulative public TCR beta family frequency.

The germline gives CDR1 SEHNR, CDR2 FQNEAQ (reference sequence). Deletions cut 1 base from V and 6 bases from J, with 10 bases between. The CDR3 has 13 residues. As regards this clonotype: Its matching antigen is unknown.

Sequencing was performed on PBMCs. This clonotype originated in a human donor in good health (CMV status not recorded). Some clones in this sample may be carry-over from other donors' samples. J is TRBJ2-7 and V is TRBV7-9; D tentatively fits TRBD1 or TRBD2 (5 bases each). CDR3 loop: CASSLGGSSEQYF. DNA of the CDR3: TGTGCCAGCAGCTTAGGGGGGTCATCCGAGCAGTACTTC.